This TCR beta chain was recovered during a study of T cell responses to AZD1222 COVID-19 vaccine. Study-wide findings and caveats: The donors showed a predominance of white British ancestry and of females, with possible underestimation of clonal diversity. Two doses of AZD1222 preceded a rise in Spike-specific TCR breadth and depth.

Repertoires were generated with immunoSEQ multiplex PCR, while TCRdb's copy carries only in-frame clones and drops some. The sample lists 57,000 or so clones; about 81% were seen once. Concerning this clone: Its antigen is not identified.

CDR1 is LNHDA, CDR2 SQIVND, per germline (reference sequence). V lost 9 bases, J lost 0 bases, and 6 bases lay in between. This CDR3 contains 13 residues. Sample: peripheral blood, taken 28 days after the second AZD1222 dose. The chain combines TRBV19 with TRBJ1-6; no firm D call. This clonotype was obtained from an adult who received the AZD1222 COVID-19 vaccine. The CDR3 loop is CASRSSYNSPLHF. In DNA, the CDR3 is TGTGCCAGCCGCAGCTCCTATAATTCACCCCTCCACTTT. Variable domain in full (rest from reference TRBV19 and TRBJ1-6): DGGITQSPKYLFRKEGQNVTLSCEQNLNHDAMYWYRQDPGQGLRLIYYSQIVNDFQKGDIAEGYSVSREKKESFPLTVTSAQKNPTAFYLCASRSSYNSPLHFGNGTRLTVT.